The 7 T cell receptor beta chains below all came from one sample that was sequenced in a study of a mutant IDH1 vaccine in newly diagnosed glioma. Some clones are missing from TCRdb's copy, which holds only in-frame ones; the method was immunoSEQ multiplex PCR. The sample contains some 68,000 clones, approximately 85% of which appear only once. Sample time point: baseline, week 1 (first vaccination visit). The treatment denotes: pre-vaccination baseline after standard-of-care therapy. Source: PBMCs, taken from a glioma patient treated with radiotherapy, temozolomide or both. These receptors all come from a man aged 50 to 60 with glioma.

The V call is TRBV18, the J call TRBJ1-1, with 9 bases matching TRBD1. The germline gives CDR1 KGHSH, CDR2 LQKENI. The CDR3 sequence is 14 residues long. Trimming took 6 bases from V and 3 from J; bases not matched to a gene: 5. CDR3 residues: CASSRDRAYTEAFF. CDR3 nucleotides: TGTGCCAGCTCCAGGGACAGGGCCTACACTGAAGCTTTCTTT.

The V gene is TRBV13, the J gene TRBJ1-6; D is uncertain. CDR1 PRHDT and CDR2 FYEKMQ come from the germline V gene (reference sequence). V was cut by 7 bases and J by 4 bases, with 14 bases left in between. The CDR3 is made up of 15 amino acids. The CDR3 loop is CASTTEKGYNSPLHF. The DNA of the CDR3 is TGTGCCAGCACCACGGAGAAGGGTTATAATTCACCCCTCCACTTT.

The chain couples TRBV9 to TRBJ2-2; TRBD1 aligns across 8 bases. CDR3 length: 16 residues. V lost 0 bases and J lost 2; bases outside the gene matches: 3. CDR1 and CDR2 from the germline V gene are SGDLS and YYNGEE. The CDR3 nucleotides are TGTGCCAGCAGCGTAGGACAGGGGACCAACACCGGGGAGCTGTTTTTT. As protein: CASSVGQGTNTGELFF. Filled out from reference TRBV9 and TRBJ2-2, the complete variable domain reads DSGVTQTPKHLITATGQRVTLRCSPRSGDLSVYWYQQSLDQGLQFLIQYYNGEERAKGNILERFSAQQFPDLHSELNLSSLELGDSALYFCASSVGQGTNTGELFFGEGSRLTVL.

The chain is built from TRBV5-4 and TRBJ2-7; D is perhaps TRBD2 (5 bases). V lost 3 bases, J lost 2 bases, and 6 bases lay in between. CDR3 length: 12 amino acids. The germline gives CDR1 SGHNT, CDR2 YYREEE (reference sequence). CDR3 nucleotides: TGTGCCAGCAGCTCCGGGGCCTACGAGCAGTACTTC. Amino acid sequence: CASSSGAYEQYF.

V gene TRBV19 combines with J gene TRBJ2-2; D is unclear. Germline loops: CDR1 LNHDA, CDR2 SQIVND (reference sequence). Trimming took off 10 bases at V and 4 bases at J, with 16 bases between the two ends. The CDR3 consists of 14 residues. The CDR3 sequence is CATSDPRTTGELFF. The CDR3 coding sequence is TGTGCCACCTCCGACCCGAGAACCACCGGGGAGCTGTTTTTT.

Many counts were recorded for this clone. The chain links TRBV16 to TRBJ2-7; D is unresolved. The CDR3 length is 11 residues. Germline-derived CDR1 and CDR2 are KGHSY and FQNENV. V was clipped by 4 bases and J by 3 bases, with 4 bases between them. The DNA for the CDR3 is TGTGCCAGCAGCCCTAACTACGAGCAGTACTTC. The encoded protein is CASSPNYEQYF.

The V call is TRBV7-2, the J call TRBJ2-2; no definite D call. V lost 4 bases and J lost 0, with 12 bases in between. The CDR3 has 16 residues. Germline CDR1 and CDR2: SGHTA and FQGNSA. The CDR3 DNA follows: TGTGCCAGCAGCTCGACTTACAGAACGAACACCGGGGAGCTGTTTTTT. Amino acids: CASSSTYRTNTGELFF.